Listed below are T cell receptor beta chains from one sample, sequenced in a study of T cells in Graves' hyperthyroidism and ophthalmopathy. TCRdb re-derived calls from the multiplex PCR reads in MiXCR, one entry per CDR3 protein. Among 300,000 to 450,000 distinct CDR3 sequences listed, about 14% were seen once. Sequencing was done on a sample of blood. The receptors here all came from a woman aged 25-40 years with Graves' ophthalmopathy. Both conserved end residues are part of each CDR3. A D gene is named only where the DNA matches it firmly. Clone size is stated in some rows and not others, as once, few, many or a class when expanded.

abundance,j_gene,d_gene,v_gene,CDR3nt,CDR3aa
many,TRBJ2-1,-,TRBV20-1,TGCAGTGCTAGAGAAAACCTTTACAATGAGCAGTTCTTC,CSARENLYNEQFF
many,TRBJ1-2,-,TRBV5-5,TGTGCCAGCAGCACCGGGGAACTATATGGCTACACCTTC,CASSTGELYGYTF
-,TRBJ2-3,-,TRBV7-2,TGTGCCAGCAGCTTAGCGGCGGGGGCGAAAGATACGCAGTATTTT,CASSLAAGAKDTQYF
-,TRBJ1-5,-,TRBV6-2/TRBV6-3,TGTGCCAGCAGCTGGGGTGGGGGCAGCAATCAGCCCCAGCATTTT,CASSWGGGSNQPQHF
many,TRBJ1-3,TRBD1,TRBV12-3/TRBV12-4,TGTGCCAGCCGACGACAGGGTGGAAACACCATATATTTT,CASRRQGGNTIYF
many,TRBJ1-5,-,TRBV6-1,TGTGCCAGCATCACACTTGGAGGGGAGGGGCCCCAGCATTTT,CASITLGGEGPQHF
many,TRBJ2-7,TRBD2,TRBV7-8,TGTGCCAGCAGCCGAGGGACTAGCGGTTACGAGCAGTACTTC,CASSRGTSGYEQYF
many,TRBJ2-1,TRBD2,TRBV30,TGTGCCTGGAGTGGACTAGCGGATTACAATGAGCAGTTCTTC,CAWSGLADYNEQFF
many,TRBJ2-7,TRBD2,TRBV12-3/TRBV12-4,TGTGCCAGCAGTTCGGGACTAGCGAAGTACGAGCAGTACTTC,CASSSGLAKYEQYF
few,TRBJ1-4,TRBD1,TRBV5-1,TGCGCCAGCAGCTCGGGCCGGACTACAGGGGGGCTGACTAATGAAAAACTGTTTTTT,CASSSGRTTGGLTNEKLFF
many,TRBJ1-5,-,TRBV27,TGTGCCAGCGCTAGGGATTATAGCAATCAGCCCCAGCATTTT,CASARDYSNQPQHF
-,TRBJ2-1,-,TRBV20-1,TGCAGTGCTAGAGCGGGGGACCTCGGGAATGAGCAGTTCTTC,CSARAGDLGNEQFF
many,TRBJ1-3,-,TRBV20-1,TGCAGTGCTCCTCGGGATGGCTCTGGAAACACCATATATTTT,CSAPRDGSGNTIYF
many,TRBJ1-3,-,TRBV6-1,TGTGCCAGCAGTAAGGGGGGGATTGGAAACACCATATATTTT,CASSKGGIGNTIYF
-,TRBJ2-5,TRBD2,TRBV27,TGTGCCAGCACCCACAGCGGGGGGGCGAGAGAGACCCAGTACTTC,CASTHSGGARETQYF
-,TRBJ2-5,-,TRBV4-2,TGTGCCAGCAGCCAAGGACTAGGTAGACAAGAGACCCAGTACTTC,CASSQGLGRQETQYF
many,TRBJ2-1,TRBD2,TRBV20-1,TGCAGTGCTAGAGAGGTTATCAGCGGGGGGTTCGATGAGCAGTTCTTC,CSAREVISGGFDEQFF
many,TRBJ2-2,-,TRBV29-1,TGCAGCGTTGACATATCAGCCGGCGGGGAGCTGTTTTTT,CSVDISAGGELFF
-,TRBJ2-7,-,TRBV10-1,TGCGCCAGCAGTGGGGGCCTCGAGCAGTACTTC,CASSGGLEQYF
few,TRBJ1-3,-,TRBV29-1,TGCAGCGTCGTCGTCCAGGGAAACACCATATATTTT,CSVVVQGNTIYF
many,TRBJ1-3,-,TRBV7-8,TGTGCCAGCAGCCGCCGTCGCTCTGGAAACACCATATATTTT,CASSRRRSGNTIYF
many,TRBJ2-1,TRBD2,TRBV11-2,TGTGCCAGCAGCCGGGGCCTAGCGGGGGGTGATGAGCAGTTCTTC,CASSRGLAGGDEQFF
many,TRBJ1-1,-,TRBV5-1,TGCGCCAGCAGCTTGGTTGGTAGCACTGAAGCTTTCTTT,CASSLVGSTEAFF
many,TRBJ2-3,-,TRBV20-1,TGCAGTGCTAGCAACCCGCGGGGAAGCACAGATACGCAGTATTTT,CSASNPRGSTDTQYF
many,TRBJ1-1,-,TRBV30,TGTGCCTGGAGTTGGCAAAGAAGAAGGAACACTGAAGCTTTCTTT,CAWSWQRRRNTEAFF
many,TRBJ2-3,-,TRBV29-1,TGCAGCGTTGAAGTCATGGTAGGGTTGGATACGCAGTATTTT,CSVEVMVGLDTQYF
many,TRBJ2-1,-,TRBV18,TGTGCCAGCTCACCGATGGATGAGCAGTTCTTC,CASSPMDEQFF
many,TRBJ1-2,-,TRBV3-1,TGTGCCAGCAGCCAAGAGGGAGGAGGCTATGGCTACACCTTC,CASSQEGGGYGYTF
many,TRBJ2-3,-,TRBV28,TGTGCCACCTACGACTTATATAGCACAGATACGCAGTATTTT,CATYDLYSTDTQYF
many,TRBJ1-2,-,TRBV7-9,TGTGCCAGCAGCTCACGGAGCTATGGCTACACCTTC,CASSSRSYGYTF
-,TRBJ1-2,-,TRBV7-2,TGTGCCAGCAGCTTATCACCCCCCTATGGCTACACCTTC,CASSLSPPYGYTF
-,TRBJ2-7,-,TRBV7-9,TGTGCCAGCAGCCTATTCCCGGGGAAGGAGCAGTACTTC,CASSLFPGKEQYF
-,TRBJ2-2,-,TRBV30,TGTGCCTGGAGTGTCGGTGGGGCGGACACCGGGGAGCTGTTTTTT,CAWSVGGADTGELFF
few,TRBJ2-5,-,TRBV4-1,TGCGCCAGCAGCCCACCGACGGGGGCTCTAGAGACCCAGTACTTC,CASSPPTGALETQYF